This section outlines one T cell receptor beta chain sequence together with its context. Its antigen is still unknown. In each sequencing run, over 160 million TCR-beta sequences were generated from 15-18 subjects. TCRdb independently ran MiXCR on the 5' RACE reads; one entry per CDR3 protein. The table has more than 60,000 distinct CDR3 sequences, roughly 3.5% seen once. This specimen comes from a study of neurological immune-mediated disorders. Findings and caveats of the study: When grouped phylogenetically, the repertoires of 18 of the 34 multiple sclerosis patients fell together in one related-CDR3 cluster, which is a possible signature.

V dropped 3 bases and J dropped 5 bases, with 7 bases sitting between them. Germline lookup yields CDR1 LNHNV and CDR2 YYDKDF (reference sequence). The CDR3 runs 12 residues. The clonotype originates from a woman aged 50 to 60 with multiple sclerosis. This chain joins TRBV15 and TRBJ1-1, with D possibly matching TRBD1 (5 bases). The specimen was PBMCs. Here the CDR3 DNA reads TGTGCCACCAGCAGGGACACTACTGAAGCTTTCTTT. This translates into CATSRDTTEAFF.